The TCR beta chain described here comes from a study of blood T cell repertoires in COVID-19. Data came from immunoSEQ multiplex PCR; TCRdb stores just in-frame clones and leaves some out. The table records 200,000 to 250,000 clones, almost 90% of them present only once. This receptor was taken from a man between 18 and 35 years old with active or convalescent COVID-19. Material for sequencing was peripheral blood.

The DNA of the CDR3 is TGTGCCAGCAGCCAAGAAAGCGGTCCATACAATGAGCAGTTCTTC. Encoded protein: CASSQESGPYNEQFF. The chain is built from TRBV14 and TRBJ2-1; D is possibly TRBD2 (5 bases). The CDR3 consists of 15 residues. V lost 0 bases and J 4 bases, leaving 10 bases between the germline ends. From germline, CDR1 is SGHDN and CDR2 FVKESK. The whole variable domain, remainder taken from reference TRBV14 and TRBJ2-1, is EAGVTQFPSHSVIEKGQTVTLRCDPISGHDNLYWYRRVMGKEIKFLLHFVKESKQDESGMPNNRFLAERTGGTYSTLKVQPAELEDSGVYFCASSQESGPYNEQFFGPGTRLTVL.